Below are 19 T cell receptor beta chains sequenced from a single sample in a study of blood T cell repertoires in COVID-19. Generated by immunoSEQ multiplex PCR, the TCRdb table keeps only in-frame clones and is missing some. This repertoire shows a few hundred thousand clones, more than 65% found once; its top ten account for roughly 3%. Sequencing was carried out using peripheral blood. The receptors were gathered from a woman between 18 and 29 years old with acute or convalescent COVID-19.

This chain joins TRBV28 and TRBJ1-5; D ambiguous. Trimming removed 6 bases at V and 3 bases at J, with 6 bases between. The CDR3 contains 12 residues. Per germline, CDR1 MDHEN and CDR2 SYDVKM. CDR3 amino acids: CASRQVNQPQHF. In DNA, the CDR3 is TGTGCCAGCAGGCAGGTCAATCAGCCCCAGCATTTT. Together with reference TRBV28 and TRBJ1-5, the CDR3 gives the full variable domain: DVKVTQSSRYLVKRTGEKVFLECVQDMDHENMFWYRQDPGLGLRLIYFSYDVKMKEKGDIPEGYSVSREKKERFSLILESASTNQTSMYLCASRQVNQPQHFGDGTRLSIL.

The chain is built from TRBV7-2 and TRBJ1-2; D is unresolved. Trimming left V 0 bases short and J 4 bases short, with 12 bases between. This CDR3 spans 15 amino acids. From germline, CDR1 is SGHTA and CDR2 FQGNSA. DNA for the CDR3: TGTGCCAGCAGCTTAGCCTCAGGTACCGGCTATGGCTACACCTTC. The encoded protein is CASSLASGTGYGYTF.

The rearrangement links TRBV14 to TRBJ2-7; 12 nucleotides align to TRBD2. CDR1 is SGHDN and CDR2 is FVKESK in the germline V gene. Unmatched junction bases numbered 15, after V lost 3 bases and J lost 0 bases. The CDR3 contains 20 residues. This chain's CDR3 is CASSQHSSGRATTVSYEQYF. DNA for the CDR3: TGTGCCAGCAGCCAGCACTCTAGCGGGAGGGCGACCACGGTCTCCTACGAGCAGTACTTC.

This rearrangement joins TRBV18 to TRBJ2-5; 7 bases line up with TRBD2. Germline lookup yields CDR1 KGHSH and CDR2 LQKENI. The J segment lost 2 bases and the V segment lost 4 bases, leaving 4 bases of the junction unmatched. The CDR3 has 14 residues. In DNA form, the CDR3 reads TGTGCCAGCTCACGCTCGGGAGGACAAGAGACCCAGTACTTC. As protein: CASSRSGGQETQYF.

The V call is TRBV7-2, the J call TRBJ1-2, with 12 bases identical to TRBD1. Per germline, CDR1 SGHTA and CDR2 FQGNSA. Trimming cost V 2 bases and J 8 bases; bases outside gene matches: 6. This CDR3 is 15 amino acids long. CDR3 loop: CASSLSGQGARGYTF. In DNA form, the CDR3 reads TGTGCCAGCAGCTTATCGGGACAGGGGGCGAGAGGCTACACCTTC.

This clone was seen only a few times. The chain combines TRBV2 with TRBJ2-3, with TRBD2 matching 7 bases. The CDR3 is 13 residues long. The germline V gene encodes CDR1 SNHLY and CDR2 FYNNEI. V lost 8 bases, J lost 3 bases, and 5 bases stayed unmatched. The CDR3: CASGKAGTDTQYF. The CDR3 region has the DNA TGTGCCAGCGGGAAAGCGGGGACAGATACGCAGTATTTT.

The chain employs TRBV28 and TRBJ2-5, with D possibly matching TRBD2 (6 bases). Germline values: CDR1 MDHEN, CDR2 SYDVKM. This CDR3 contains 14 residues. The V end was cut by 2 bases, the J end by 7 bases, with 14 bases between. This chain's CDR3 is CASSLTRGSRTQYF. DNA for the CDR3: TGTGCCAGCAGTTTAACCCGGGGGTCGCGGACCCAGTACTTC.

The gene calls are TRBV7-9 and TRBJ1-1, with TRBD1 as a possible D gene (6 bases). This CDR3 has 15 residues. The V gene's germline CDR1 is SEHNR and CDR2 FQNEAQ (reference sequence). V was trimmed by 1 base and J by 0 bases, leaving 9 bases between them. CDR3 sequence (DNA): TGTGCCAGCAGCTTAGGACAGGTCATGAACACTGAAGCTTTCTTT. Its protein product is CASSLGQVMNTEAFF.

The J gene is TRBJ2-5, the V gene TRBV29-1, with 8 bases fitting TRBD2. In germline, CDR1 is SQVTM, CDR2 ANQGSEA. The CDR3 is 16 residues long. Trimming removed 2 bases from V and 1 base from J; junction bases left unmatched: 9. The CDR3 spells CSVEWGSGGPQETQYF. The DNA of the CDR3 is TGCAGCGTTGAATGGGGCTCGGGAGGGCCCCAAGAGACCCAGTACTTC.

Of note for this clone: The identical CDR3 is also encoded by other nucleotide sequences in the sample. V usage is TRBV5-1 and J usage is TRBJ2-7; perhaps TRBD1 as D (6 bases). V was cut by 4 bases and J by 1 base, with 12 bases left in between. In germline, CDR1 is SGHRS, CDR2 YFSETQ. The CDR3 runs 14 residues. CDR3 amino acids: CASSPRQASYEQYF. CDR3 sequence (DNA): TGCGCCAGCAGCCCGCGACAGGCATCCTACGAGCAGTACTTC.

V is TRBV21-1 and J is TRBJ2-7; TRBD2 is the table's D call, not checked against the DNA. TRBV21-1 corresponds to a pseudogene. The CDR3 sequence is 15 residues long. CDR3 nucleotide sequence: TGTGCCAGCACCCCGGGGACTAGCGGGAGCTACGAGCAGTACTTC. It is translated as CASTPGTSGSYEQYF.

About this clone itself: Other nucleotide sequences in the sample specify the same CDR3. The V call is TRBV28, the J call TRBJ2-7; D is unresolved. The CDR3 runs 12 residues. From germline, CDR1 is MDHEN and CDR2 SYDVKM. Between the trimmed V and J ends, which lost 1 base and 4 bases, there was a span of 5 bases. The CDR3 coding sequence is TGTGCCAGCAGTTTATTATCTTACGAGCAGTACTTC. It specifies CASSLLSYEQYF.

The rearrangement uses TRBV7-6 and TRBJ1-4, with D perhaps TRBD1 (6 bases). Trimming pared 5 bases from V and 5 bases from J, leaving 15 bases between. The CDR3 consists of 15 residues. CDR1 SGHVS and CDR2 FNYEAQ come from the germline V gene. DNA for the CDR3: TGTGCCAGCAGCACACGAACAGGGTTCAATGAAAAACTGTTTTTT. Amino acids: CASSTRTGFNEKLFF.

The rearrangement uses TRBV27 and TRBJ1-4; TRBD1 matches at 8 bases. CDR3 length equals 16 residues. Looked up from germline, CDR1 is MNHEY and CDR2 is SMNVEV (reference sequence). V shed 0 bases and J 6 bases; nucleotides not matched to a gene: 6. CDR3 sequence: CASSLSTDRVYEKLFF. CDR3 coding DNA: TGTGCCAGCAGTTTATCGACGGACAGGGTGTATGAAAAACTGTTTTTT.

The rearrangement uses TRBV6-2 or TRBV6-3 and TRBJ2-4, with 9 bases fitting TRBD2. The V gene end was trimmed by 5 bases and the J gene end by 2 bases; junction bases not matched to a gene: 10. The V gene's germline CDR1 is MNHEY and CDR2 SVGEGT. The length of the CDR3 is 17 residues. In DNA, the CDR3 is TGTGCCAGCAGTGTACCTAATAGCGGGAGCTCCAAAAACATTCAGTACTTC. Its protein product is CASSVPNSGSSKNIQYF.

This chain links TRBV28 with TRBJ2-2, with D perhaps matching TRBD1 (6 bases). Germline V gene sequence: CDR1 MDHEN, CDR2 SYDVKM. The CDR3 totals 18 residues. V lost 1 base and J 4 bases, leaving 19 bases between the germline ends. The CDR3 loop reads CASSLSTFWGQSTGELFF. CDR3 in DNA: TGTGCCAGCAGTTTATCAACCTTTTGGGGGCAGAGCACCGGGGAGCTGTTTTTT.

Notes on this clone: This could be a read error, since a much larger clone is one nucleotide away. Here the CDR3 omits its conserved ending phenylalanine or tryptophan, so a read error is the likely source. The chain has TRBV28 and TRBJ1-2, with 7 bases aligning to TRBD1. Per germline, CDR1 MDHEN and CDR2 SYDVKM. Losses at the gene ends were 6 bases for V and 5 bases for J; bases not matched to a gene: 6. The CDR3 is 13 residues long. CDR3 region: CASSPPGQYGYTS. CDR3 DNA sequence: TGTGCCAGCAGCCCTCCGGGACAGTATGGCTACACCTCC.

A single count supports this clone. The chain recombines TRBV7-9 with TRBJ1-5; D not certain. Trimming removed 1 base at V and 3 bases at J, with 7 bases between. The germline gives CDR1 SEHNR, CDR2 FQNEAQ (reference sequence). This CDR3 is built from 14 residues. CDR3 sequence reads: CASSLGGDNQPQHF. Here the CDR3 DNA reads TGTGCCAGCAGCTTAGGGGGAGACAATCAGCCCCAGCATTTT.

The chain recombines TRBV6-5 with TRBJ1-1; 7 bases are a match to TRBD1. The CDR3 is 13 amino acids. CDR1 MNHEY and CDR2 SVGAGI come from the germline V gene. V shed 2 bases and J 11 bases; nucleotides not matched to a gene: 8. The CDR3 spells CASSYDRVGTAFF. The CDR3 region has the DNA TGTGCCAGCAGTTACGACAGGGTCGGGACGGCTTTCTTT.